The rows below give T cell receptor beta chains drawn from one sample of a study of breast tumors, draining lymph nodes, adjacent tissues. MiXCR, applied by TCRdb to the multiplex PCR reads, yields one record per CDR3 protein. The top ten hold 2.6% of the sample, which has over 100,000 distinct CDR3 sequences, 20% to 25% seen once. Material for sequencing was axillary lymph node tissue. Source of these receptors: a female donor with breast cancer. Some clones in this sample may be carry-over from other donors' samples. Both conserved end residues are trimmed from each CDR3. The D gene is left open where the match is weak. Expanded clones are given a class, and other clones once, few, many or no size at all.

j_call v_call clone_size d_call cdr3_aa
TRBJ2-5 TRBV19 many TRBD2 ASSIGGGQETQY
TRBJ2-5 TRBV11-2 - - ASSSWGRETQY
TRBJ2-2 TRBV3-1 few TRBD2 ASSDWTSSNTGELF
TRBJ2-5 TRBV24-1 once TRBD2 ATSGASGHLGETQY
TRBJ2-1 TRBV14 many TRBD1 ASSQVRSTGLNNEQF
TRBJ2-1 TRBV20-1 many TRBD1 SARGTGRSYNEQF
TRBJ2-7 TRBV20-1 many TRBD2 SARGGGSGSYEQY
TRBJ2-1 TRBV19 many TRBD2 ASSRLAGAEQF
TRBJ1-3 TRBV7-2 many - ASSLASASGNTIY
TRBJ2-1 TRBV9 many - ASSAVGNEQF
TRBJ2-2 TRBV30 many TRBD2 AGTSGTNTGELF
TRBJ1-2 TRBV28 few TRBD1 ASSPPTGVYGYT
TRBJ2-1 TRBV20-1 - - SARGRGDSVYNERF
TRBJ2-4 TRBV7-2 - - ASSPWGGGAKNIQY
TRBJ2-5 TRBV7-6 many - ASSSLSTPGKETQY
TRBJ2-3 TRBV4-1 many - ASSQDPWKASTDTQY
TRBJ1-5 TRBV27 few - ASSLSQISNQPQH
TRBJ1-5 TRBV6-1 many - ASSADMVAPQH
TRBJ2-3 TRBV7-8 many - ASSLARPDGASTDTQY
TRBJ1-2 TRBV3-1 many - ASSQDGEGRGGYT
TRBJ2-7 TRBV19 many - ASSPGGSYYEQY
TRBJ2-1 TRBV12-5 many TRBD2 ASGKLSGRIYNEQF
TRBJ2-7 TRBV20-1 many TRBD2 SARVLRSGSLIAGNEQY
TRBJ2-3 TRBV12-3/TRBV12-4 many TRBD2 ASSFDRGTWTSGGDTQY
TRBJ2-7 TRBV12-3/TRBV12-4 many - ASSLEGLPGSEQY
TRBJ2-3 TRBV7-2 many TRBD2 ASSFGGTSGRAGTDTQY
TRBJ1-3 TRBV10-3 many TRBD1 AISLTGGSGNTIY
TRBJ1-5 TRBV7-8 many - ASSPGENQPQH
TRBJ2-1 TRBV20-1 many TRBD2 SARSASGSSYNEQF
TRBJ1-5 TRBV6-1 many TRBD1 ATGRLIQGQYSNQPQH
TRBJ2-1 TRBV18 many TRBD1 ASSRTGSDEQF
TRBJ2-3 TRBV27 many - ASSLSGDPTDTQY
TRBJ2-1 TRBV29-1 many - SVERSLNEQF
TRBJ2-7 TRBV6-2/TRBV6-3 many - ASSYGFYEQY
TRBJ2-6 TRBV11-2 many - ASSLDSSGANVLT
TRBJ1-2 TRBV19 many - APPWQDKNLNYGYT